This TCR beta chain was sequenced in a study of blood T cell repertoires in COVID-19. This CDR3 is 18 amino acids long. V shed 0 bases and J 2 bases; nucleotides not matched to a gene: 11. Germline V gene sequence: CDR1 LGHNA, CDR2 YSLEER. Repertoires were generated with immunoSEQ multiplex PCR, while TCRdb's copy carries only in-frame clones and drops some. The sample lists some 310,000 clones, around 86% seen once, with 1% in the top ten. The sample was peripheral blood. This sequence joins TRBV4-3 and TRBJ1-1, with 8 bases identical to TRBD1. The source of this sequence is a man in his forties or fifties with active or convalescent COVID-19. The CDR3 DNA reads as TGCGCCAGCAGCCAAGATGGGACAGGCTACGGTCCAAACACTGAAGCTTTCTTT. This codes for CASSQDGTGYGPNTEAFF.